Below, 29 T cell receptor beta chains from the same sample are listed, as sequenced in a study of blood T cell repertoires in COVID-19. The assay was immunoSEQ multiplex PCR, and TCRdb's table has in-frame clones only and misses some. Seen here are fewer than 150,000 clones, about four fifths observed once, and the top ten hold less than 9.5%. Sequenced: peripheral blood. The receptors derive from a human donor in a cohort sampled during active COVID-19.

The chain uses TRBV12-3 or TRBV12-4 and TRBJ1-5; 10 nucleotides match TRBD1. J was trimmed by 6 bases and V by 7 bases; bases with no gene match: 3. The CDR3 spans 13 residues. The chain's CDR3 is CASKDRGIQPQHF. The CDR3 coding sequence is TGTGCCAGCAAGGACAGGGGGATTCAGCCCCAGCATTTT.

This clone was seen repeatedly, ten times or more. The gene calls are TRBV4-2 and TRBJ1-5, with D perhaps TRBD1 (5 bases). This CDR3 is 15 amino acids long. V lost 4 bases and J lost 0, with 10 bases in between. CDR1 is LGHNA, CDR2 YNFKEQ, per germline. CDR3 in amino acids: CASSPGGSSNQPQHF. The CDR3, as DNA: TGTGCCAGCAGCCCTGGGGGGAGTAGCAATCAGCCCCAGCATTTT.

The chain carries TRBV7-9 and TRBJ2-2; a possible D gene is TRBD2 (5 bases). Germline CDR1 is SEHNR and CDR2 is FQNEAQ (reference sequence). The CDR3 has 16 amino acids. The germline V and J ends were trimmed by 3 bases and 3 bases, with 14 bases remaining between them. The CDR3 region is CASSLRTGLYTGELFF. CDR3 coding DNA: TGTGCCAGCAGCTTGAGGACGGGGTTATACACCGGGGAGCTGTTTTTT.

Here the CDR3 reads CASSFLRSSSGNTIYF. CDR3 sequence (DNA): TGTGCCAGCAGCTTTTTGAGGTCGAGCTCTGGAAACACCATATATTTT. This chain connects TRBV5-6 to TRBJ1-3; D remains unclear. Germline CDR1 reads SGHDT; CDR2 reads YYEEEE. There are 16 residues in the CDR3. Trimming stripped 2 bases from V and 0 bases from J, with 12 bases between.

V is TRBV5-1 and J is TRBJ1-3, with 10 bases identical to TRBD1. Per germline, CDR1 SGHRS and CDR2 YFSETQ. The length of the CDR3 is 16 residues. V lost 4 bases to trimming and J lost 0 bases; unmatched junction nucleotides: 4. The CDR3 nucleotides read TGCGCCAGCAGCACTGGACAGGGGGGCTCTGGAAACACCATATATTTT. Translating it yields CASSTGQGGSGNTIYF. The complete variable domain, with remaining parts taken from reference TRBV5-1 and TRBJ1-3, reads KAGVTQTPRYLIKTRGQQVTLSCSPISGHRSVSWYQQTPGQGLQFLFEYFSETQRNKGNFPGRFSGRQFSNSRSEMNVSTLELGDSALYLCASSTGQGGSGNTIYFGEGSWLTVV.

CDR3 DNA: TGTGCCAGTAGGTCCGGGGGACAGGCCTCCTACGAGCAGTACTTC. It codes for CASRSGGQASYEQYF. The chain couples TRBV19 to TRBJ2-7; 8 nucleotides line up with TRBD1. The CDR3 contains 15 residues. Germline CDR1 reads LNHDA; CDR2 reads SQIVND (reference sequence). V was pared by 6 bases and J by 0 bases, with 7 bases of the junction left unmatched.

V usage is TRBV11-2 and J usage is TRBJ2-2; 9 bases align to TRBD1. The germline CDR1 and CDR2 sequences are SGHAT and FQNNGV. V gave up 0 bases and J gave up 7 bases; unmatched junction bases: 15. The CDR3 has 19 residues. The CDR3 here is CASSLELLGQGAGNGELFF. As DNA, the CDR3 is TGTGCCAGCAGCTTAGAACTTCTGGGACAGGGAGCAGGGAACGGGGAGCTGTTTTTT.

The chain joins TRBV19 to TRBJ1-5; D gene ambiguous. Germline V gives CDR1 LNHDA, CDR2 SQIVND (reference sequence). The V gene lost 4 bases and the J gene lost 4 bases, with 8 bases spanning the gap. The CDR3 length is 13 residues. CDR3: CASSRAVNQPQHF. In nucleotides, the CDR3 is TGTGCCAGTAGTAGGGCAGTAAATCAGCCCCAGCATTTT.

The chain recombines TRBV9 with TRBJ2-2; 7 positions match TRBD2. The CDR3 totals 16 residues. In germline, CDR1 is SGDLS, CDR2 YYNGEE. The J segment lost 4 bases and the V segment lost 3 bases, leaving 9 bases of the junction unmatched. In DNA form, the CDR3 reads TGTGCCAGCAGCGAGGAGGGAGGGTATGGCACCGGGGAGCTGTTTTTT. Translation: CASSEEGGYGTGELFF. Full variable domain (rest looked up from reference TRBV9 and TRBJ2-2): DSGVTQTPKHLITATGQRVTLRCSPRSGDLSVYWYQQSLDQGLQFLIQYYNGEERAKGNILERFSAQQFPDLHSELNLSSLELGDSALYFCASSEEGGYGTGELFFGEGSRLTVL.

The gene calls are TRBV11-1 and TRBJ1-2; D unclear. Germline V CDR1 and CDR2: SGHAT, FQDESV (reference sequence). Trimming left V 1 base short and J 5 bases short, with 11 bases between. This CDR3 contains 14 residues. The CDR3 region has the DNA TGTGCCAGCAGCTTAGAACCACTTCGTTATGGCTACACCTTC. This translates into CASSLEPLRYGYTF.

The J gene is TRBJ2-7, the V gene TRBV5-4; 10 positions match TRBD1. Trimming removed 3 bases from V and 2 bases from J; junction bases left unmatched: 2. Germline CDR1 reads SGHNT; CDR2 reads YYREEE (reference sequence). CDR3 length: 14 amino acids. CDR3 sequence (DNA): TGTGCCAGCAGCTCGGGGACAGGGGCCTACGAGCAGTACTTC. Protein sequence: CASSSGTGAYEQYF.

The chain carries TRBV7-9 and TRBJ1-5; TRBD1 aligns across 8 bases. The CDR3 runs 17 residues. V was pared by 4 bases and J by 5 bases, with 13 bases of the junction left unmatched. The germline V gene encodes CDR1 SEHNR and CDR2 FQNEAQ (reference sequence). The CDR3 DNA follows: TGTGCCAGCAGCTCCATGTACTTACAGGGGGTGGATCAGCCCCAGCATTTT. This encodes CASSSMYLQGVDQPQHF.

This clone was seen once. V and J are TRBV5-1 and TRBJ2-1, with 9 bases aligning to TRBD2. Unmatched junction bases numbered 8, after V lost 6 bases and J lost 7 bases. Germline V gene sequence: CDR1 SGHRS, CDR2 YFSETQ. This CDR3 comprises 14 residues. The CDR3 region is CASMRGGLLNEQFF. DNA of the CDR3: TGCGCCAGCATGCGGGGGGGCCTATTGAATGAGCAGTTCTTC.

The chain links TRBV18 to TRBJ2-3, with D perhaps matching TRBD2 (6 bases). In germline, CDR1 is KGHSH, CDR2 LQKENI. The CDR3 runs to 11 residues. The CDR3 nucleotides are TGTTTGGGGGGTTGGCCAGATACGCAGTATTTT. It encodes CLGGWPDTQYF.

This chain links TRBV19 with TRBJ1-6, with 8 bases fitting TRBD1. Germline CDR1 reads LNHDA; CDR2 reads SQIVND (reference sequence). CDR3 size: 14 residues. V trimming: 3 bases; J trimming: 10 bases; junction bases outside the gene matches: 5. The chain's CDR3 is CASSIGQGSSPLHF. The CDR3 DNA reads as TGTGCCAGTAGTATTGGACAGGGAAGCTCACCCCTCCACTTT.

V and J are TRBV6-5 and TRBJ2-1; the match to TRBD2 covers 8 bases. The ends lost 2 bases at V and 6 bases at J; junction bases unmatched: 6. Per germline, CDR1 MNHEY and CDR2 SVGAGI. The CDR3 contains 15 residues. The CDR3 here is CASSYGAGDGNEQFF. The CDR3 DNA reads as TGTGCCAGCAGTTACGGAGCGGGGGACGGCAATGAGCAGTTCTTC.

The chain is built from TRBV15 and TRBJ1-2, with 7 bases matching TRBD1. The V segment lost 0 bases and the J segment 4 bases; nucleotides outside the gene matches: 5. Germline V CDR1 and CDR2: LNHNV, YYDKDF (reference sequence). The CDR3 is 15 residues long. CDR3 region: CATSRDNRGGYGYTF. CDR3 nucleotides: TGTGCCACCAGCAGAGATAACAGGGGTGGCTATGGCTACACCTTC.

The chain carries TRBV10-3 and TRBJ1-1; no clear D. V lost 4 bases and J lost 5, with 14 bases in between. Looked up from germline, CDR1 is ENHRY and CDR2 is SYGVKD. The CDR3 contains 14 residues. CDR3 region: CAISVGPRGTEAFF. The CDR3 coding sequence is TGTGCCATCAGTGTGGGTCCGAGAGGGACTGAAGCTTTCTTT.

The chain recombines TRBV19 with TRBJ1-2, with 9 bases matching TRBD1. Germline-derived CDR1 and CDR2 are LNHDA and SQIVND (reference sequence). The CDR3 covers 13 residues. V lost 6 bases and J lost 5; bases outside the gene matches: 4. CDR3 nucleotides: TGTGCCAGTAGAGGACAGGGGCTTTATGGCTACACCTTC. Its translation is CASRGQGLYGYTF.

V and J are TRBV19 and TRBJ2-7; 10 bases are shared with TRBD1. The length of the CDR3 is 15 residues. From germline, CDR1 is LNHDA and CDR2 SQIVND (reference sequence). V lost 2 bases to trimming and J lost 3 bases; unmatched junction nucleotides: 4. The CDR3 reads CASSITGTGDYEQYF. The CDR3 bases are TGTGCCAGTAGTATAACCGGGACAGGGGACTACGAGCAGTACTTC.

In DNA form, the CDR3 reads TGTGCCAGCACCACAAAGCTCTATGGGCAGGGCAGGGATACGCAGTATTTT. Translated: CASTTKLYGQGRDTQYF. The V and J genes are TRBV7-9 and TRBJ2-3, with D possibly TRBD1 on 5 matching bases. The CDR3 extends over 17 amino acids. In germline, CDR1 is SEHNR, CDR2 FQNEAQ (reference sequence). Trimming took off 7 bases at V and 6 bases at J, with 26 bases between the two ends.

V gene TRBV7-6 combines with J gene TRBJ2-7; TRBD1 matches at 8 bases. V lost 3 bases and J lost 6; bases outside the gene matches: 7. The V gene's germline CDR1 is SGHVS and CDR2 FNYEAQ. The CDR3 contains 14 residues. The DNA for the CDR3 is TGTGCCAGCAGCTTGGACAGGGCACGGGGCGAGCAGTACTTC. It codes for CASSLDRARGEQYF.

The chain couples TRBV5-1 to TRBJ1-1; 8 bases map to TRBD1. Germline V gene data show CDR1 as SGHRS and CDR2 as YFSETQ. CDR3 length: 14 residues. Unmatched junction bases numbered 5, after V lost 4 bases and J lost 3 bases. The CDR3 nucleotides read TGCGCCAGCAGCCCCTTACAGGGGGACACTGAAGCTTTCTTT. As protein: CASSPLQGDTEAFF.

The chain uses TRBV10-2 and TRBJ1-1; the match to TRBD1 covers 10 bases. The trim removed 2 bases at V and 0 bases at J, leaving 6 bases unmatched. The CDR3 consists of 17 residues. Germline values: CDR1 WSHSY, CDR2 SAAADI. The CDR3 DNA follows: TGCGCCAGCAGTGAGAGGACAGGGGGTTTGGTGAACACTGAAGCTTTCTTT. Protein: CASSERTGGLVNTEAFF.

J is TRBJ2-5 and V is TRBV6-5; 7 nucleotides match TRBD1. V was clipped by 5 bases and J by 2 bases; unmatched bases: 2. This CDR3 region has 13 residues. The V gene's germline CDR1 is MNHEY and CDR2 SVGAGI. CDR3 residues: CASSRDRQETQYF. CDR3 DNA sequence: TGTGCCAGCAGTCGGGACAGACAAGAGACCCAGTACTTC.

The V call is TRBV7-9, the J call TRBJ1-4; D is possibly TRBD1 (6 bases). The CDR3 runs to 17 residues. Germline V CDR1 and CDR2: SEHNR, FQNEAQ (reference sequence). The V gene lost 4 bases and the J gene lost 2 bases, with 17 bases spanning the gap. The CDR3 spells CASSSPSGGRTNEKLFF. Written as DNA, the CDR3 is TGTGCCAGCAGCTCGCCATCGGGGGGCCGGACTAATGAAAAACTGTTTTTT.

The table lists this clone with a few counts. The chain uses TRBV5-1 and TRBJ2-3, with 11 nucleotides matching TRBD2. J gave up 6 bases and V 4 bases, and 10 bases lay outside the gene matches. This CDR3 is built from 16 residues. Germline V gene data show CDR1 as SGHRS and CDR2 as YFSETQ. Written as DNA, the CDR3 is TGCGCCAGCAGCCCCCTTAGCGGGGGGGCTATTGATACGCAGTATTTT. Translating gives CASSPLSGGAIDTQYF.

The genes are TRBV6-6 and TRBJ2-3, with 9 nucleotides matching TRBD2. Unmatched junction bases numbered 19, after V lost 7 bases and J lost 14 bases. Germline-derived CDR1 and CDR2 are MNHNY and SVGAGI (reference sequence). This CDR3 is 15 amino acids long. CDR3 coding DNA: TGTGCCAGCATTACCATAGCGGGGGCCTGGACCGTTGCGTATTTT. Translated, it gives CASITIAGAWTVAYF.

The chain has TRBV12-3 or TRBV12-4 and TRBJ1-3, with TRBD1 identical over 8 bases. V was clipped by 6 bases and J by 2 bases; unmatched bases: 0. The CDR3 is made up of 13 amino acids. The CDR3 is CASRTGAGNTIYF. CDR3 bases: TGTGCCAGCAGGACAGGGGCTGGAAACACCATATATTTT.